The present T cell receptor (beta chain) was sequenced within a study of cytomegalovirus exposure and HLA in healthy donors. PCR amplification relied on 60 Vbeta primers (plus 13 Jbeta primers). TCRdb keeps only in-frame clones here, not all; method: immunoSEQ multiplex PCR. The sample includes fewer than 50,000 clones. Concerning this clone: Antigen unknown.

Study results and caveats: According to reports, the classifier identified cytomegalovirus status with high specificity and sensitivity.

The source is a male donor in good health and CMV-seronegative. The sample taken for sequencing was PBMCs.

The CDR3 sequence: CASSLGTGGRGTF. The DNA for the CDR3 is TGTGCCAGCAGCCTGGGGACAGGGGGAAGAGGGACCTTC. This chain joins TRBV11-1 and TRBJ1-2, with 11 bases that match TRBD1. Per the germline V gene, CDR1 is SGHAT and CDR2 is FQDESV (reference sequence). The CDR3 loop spans 13 amino acids. V shed 5 bases, J shed 14 bases, and the junction held 10 bases outside the gene matches.